This entry lists 17 T cell receptor beta chains sequenced from one sample in a study of cytomegalovirus exposure and HLA in healthy donors. The PCR had 60 Vbeta and 13 Jbeta primers. Using immunoSEQ multiplex PCR, the repertoire was profiled, and TCRdb retains in-frame clones only, with some absent. The top ten clones hold 3.9% of a sample with tens of thousands of clones, under 90% of them seen once. The specimen was PBMCs. Receptors originate from a woman in her thirties or forties in good health and CMV-seronegative.

This rearrangement joins TRBV9 to TRBJ1-2; possibly TRBD1 for D (6 bases). From germline, CDR1 is SGDLS and CDR2 YYNGEE. This CDR3 has 16 amino acids. V was cut by 4 bases and J by 0 bases, with 16 bases left in between. The CDR3 is CASSTSLQGTNYGYTF. The CDR3 DNA sequence: TGTGCCAGCAGCACTTCCTTACAGGGAACTAACTATGGCTACACCTTC.

The chain combines TRBV19 with TRBJ2-5; D perhaps matches TRBD1 (5 bases). The V end was cut by 4 bases, the J end by 0 bases, with 12 bases between. Looked up from germline, CDR1 is LNHDA and CDR2 is SQIVND (reference sequence). This CDR3 contains 15 residues. For the CDR3, the DNA is TGTGCCAGTAGTAAACTCCGCAGGGACCAAGAGACCCAGTACTTC. It specifies CASSKLRRDQETQYF.

The rearrangement links TRBV30 to TRBJ1-1, with unresolved D. CDR3 size: 12 residues. Germline CDR1 reads GTSNPN; CDR2 reads SVGIG (reference sequence). The germline V and J ends were trimmed by 3 bases and 5 bases, with 10 bases remaining between them. The CDR3 nucleotides are TGTGCCTGGAGGTCGGGGAATACTGAAGCTTTCTTT. Translation gives CAWRSGNTEAFF.

This clone was seen more than once but under ten times. The chain links TRBV6-4 to TRBJ2-3; 10 positions agree with TRBD1. CDR3 size: 16 residues. Per the germline V gene, CDR1 is MRHNA and CDR2 is SNTAGT. The J segment lost 5 bases and the V segment lost 8 bases, leaving 13 bases of the junction unmatched. The CDR3 is CASYLAGTGDKDTQYF. The CDR3 DNA is TGTGCCAGCTATTTAGCCGGGACAGGGGATAAAGATACGCAGTATTTT.

This clone was detected a few times. The gene calls are TRBV29-1 and TRBJ2-7; 8 bases map to TRBD1. Trimming removed 4 bases from V and 2 bases from J; junction bases left unmatched: 7. Per the germline V gene, CDR1 is SQVTM and CDR2 is ANQGSEA. The length of the CDR3 is 14 residues. The CDR3 region has the DNA TGCAGCGTTGTCCGACAGGGGAGAACCTACGAGCAGTACTTC. Protein: CSVVRQGRTYEQYF.

This chain links TRBV2 with TRBJ1-1, with 7 bases aligning to TRBD1. The germline V gene encodes CDR1 SNHLY and CDR2 FYNNEI. Trimming removed 6 bases from V and 0 bases from J; junction bases left unmatched: 7. This CDR3 contains 15 residues. This chain's CDR3 is CASRRSDRLNTEAFF. For the CDR3, the DNA is TGTGCCAGCAGGAGATCGGACAGGTTGAACACTGAAGCTTTCTTT.

The J gene is TRBJ2-3, the V gene TRBV7-2, with a tentative D call TRBD1 (5 bases). With 8 bases removed from V and 3 bases from J, the gap between germline ends came to 21 bases. The germline gives CDR1 SGHTA, CDR2 FQGNSA. The CDR3 loop spans 16 amino acids. CDR3 in DNA: TGTGCCAGCGGATACCCGCAGGGATTATGGACAGATACGCAGTATTTT. Amino acids: CASGYPQGLWTDTQYF.

In this sample, this clone turned up a few times. The rearrangement links TRBV18 to TRBJ2-3; TRBD2 might be the D (7 bases). In germline, CDR1 is KGHSH, CDR2 LQKENI. V lost 0 bases, J lost 0 bases, and 10 bases lay in between. The CDR3 sequence is 16 residues long. The CDR3 coding sequence is TGTGCCAGCTCACCACCGAAGGGGGGGAGCACAGATACGCAGTATTTT. As protein: CASSPPKGGSTDTQYF.

The chain carries TRBV5-4 and TRBJ1-2, with a tentative D call TRBD1 (5 bases). In germline, CDR1 is SGHNT, CDR2 YYREEE (reference sequence). V lost 4 bases to trimming and J lost 2 bases, with 12 bases between them. The length of the CDR3 is 14 residues. The CDR3 loop reads CASSTAGGNYGYTF. DNA of the CDR3: TGTGCCAGCAGCACGGCGGGGGGGAACTATGGCTACACCTTC. The variable domain in full, with the rest retrieved from reference TRBV5-4 and TRBJ1-2, is ETGVTQSPTHLIKTRGQQVTLRCSSQSGHNTVSWYQQALGQGPQFIFQYYREEENGRGNFPPRFSGLQFPNYSSELNVNALELDDSALYLCASSTAGGNYGYTFGSGTRLTVV.

This chain connects TRBV5-5 to TRBJ2-7; 8 nucleotides line up with TRBD2. CDR3 length: 16 residues. CDR1 SGHKS and CDR2 YYEKEE come from the germline V gene (reference sequence). The trim removed 0 bases at V and 2 bases at J, leaving 7 bases unmatched. The CDR3 coding sequence is TGTGCCAGCAGCTTGGTCTCTAGCGGGTCCACCTACGAGCAGTACTTC. This codes for CASSLVSSGSTYEQYF. Complete variable domain (other parts from reference TRBV5-5 and TRBJ2-7): DAGVTQSPTHLIKTRGQQVTLRCSPISGHKSVSWYQQVLGQGPQFIFQYYEKEERGRGNFPDRFSARQFPNYSSELNVNALLLGDSALYLCASSLVSSGSTYEQYFGPGTRLTVT.

The rearrangement links TRBV28 to TRBJ2-6, with D maybe TRBD2 (5 bases). This CDR3 is 15 amino acids long. In germline, CDR1 is MDHEN, CDR2 SYDVKM. V dropped 3 bases and J dropped 2 bases, with 8 bases sitting between them. The DNA of the CDR3 is TGTGCCAGCAGTTTTTCGGGGACTGGGGCCAACGTCCTGACTTTC. Amino acids: CASSFSGTGANVLTF.

V is TRBV4-1 and J is TRBJ2-7; TRBD1 agrees at 11 bases. The CDR3 extends over 17 amino acids. Trimming at V came to 1 base and at J to 7 bases, leaving 12 bases not matched to a gene. Germline CDR1 and CDR2: MGHRA and YSYEKL. The CDR3 nucleotides are TGCGCCAGCAGCCAAGTGATAGCGGTGGACAGGGGGCGTGAGCAGTACTTC. This sequence encodes CASSQVIAVDRGREQYF.

This clone is a singleton in its sample. The chain couples TRBV4-1 to TRBJ2-4; tentative D call: TRBD2 (5 bases). With 2 bases removed from V and 0 bases from J, the gap between germline ends came to 14 bases. The CDR3 has 17 residues. Per the germline V gene, CDR1 is MGHRA and CDR2 is YSYEKL. CDR3 bases: TGCGCCAGCAGCCAACCAGTTTTGGGGAGAGCCAAAAACATTCAGTACTTC. This codes for CASSQPVLGRAKNIQYF.

This chain joins TRBV4-3 and TRBJ2-3, with 8 bases identical to TRBD2. The CDR3 covers 18 residues. Germline V gene sequence: CDR1 LGHNA, CDR2 YSLEER. V shed 0 bases and J 0 bases; nucleotides not matched to a gene: 8. This CDR3 reads CASSQDRGASGSTDTQYF. The CDR3 nucleotides read TGCGCCAGCAGCCAAGATAGGGGGGCTAGCGGGAGCACAGATACGCAGTATTTT.

V and J are TRBV4-1 and TRBJ2-2; tentatively, D is TRBD2 (5 bases). The ends were cut back, 1 base at V and 4 bases at J, with 16 bases in the middle. The CDR3 length is 17 residues. Per the germline V gene, CDR1 is MGHRA and CDR2 is YSYEKL. The CDR3 DNA sequence: TGCGCCAGCAGCCAAGGGGGTGCGGGTGGTGGCACCGGGGAGCTGTTTTTT. This translates into CASSQGGAGGGTGELFF.

This rearrangement joins TRBV29-1 to TRBJ1-2, with 7 nucleotides matching TRBD1. From germline, CDR1 is SQVTM and CDR2 ANQGSEA. Trimming took 6 bases from V and 2 from J; bases not matched to a gene: 6. The CDR3 runs to 13 residues. In nucleotides, the CDR3 is TGCAGCGTCATACTGACAGGGAACTATGGCTACACCTTC. Translation: CSVILTGNYGYTF.

The V and J genes are TRBV7-6 and TRBJ2-3; 8 bases align to TRBD2. This CDR3 contains 18 residues. Germline-derived CDR1 and CDR2 are SGHVS and FNYEAQ. Germline trimming cut 5 bases from V and 2 bases from J; bases unmatched to any gene: 15. The CDR3 DNA reads TGTGCCAGCAGCCTCCTGGGGGTAGCGGGAAGTTCCACAGATACGCAGTATTTT. This translates into CASSLLGVAGSSTDTQYF.